The rows below give T cell receptor beta chains drawn from one sample of a study of blood T cell repertoires in COVID-19. Clones were read by immunoSEQ multiplex PCR, and TCRdb kept only the in-frame ones, dropping some. The sample shows about 300,000 clones, 80% to 90% of them seen only once. The material sequenced was PBMCs or T cells enriched from blood (not recorded which). These TCRs come from a man aged 25-45 years who had recovered from COVID-19. The CDR3 runs from the conserved cysteine through the conserved F or W. The order of the fields is V gene, J gene, clone size, D gene, CDR3 protein, CDR3 DNA. D genes are given only for firm matches. Only part of the rows carry a size: once, few, many, or a class if the clone is expanded.

>TRBV18|TRBJ2-7|.|TRBD1
CASTRTGTAPYEQYF
TGTGCCAGCACCCGGACCGGGACAGCGCCCTACGAGCAGTACTTC
>TRBV6-5|TRBJ2-3|.|TRBD2
CASRNSGGAGDTQYF
TGTGCCAGCAGAAATAGCGGGGGGGCAGGAGATACGCAGTATTTT
>TRBV2|TRBJ2-7|.|.
CASKNFTYSYEQYF
TGTGCCAGCAAGAACTTCACGTACTCCTACGAGCAGTACTTC
>TRBV5-5|TRBJ2-1|.|.
CASSLFLSSSYNEQFF
TGTGCCAGCAGCTTGTTTCTGAGTTCCTCCTACAATGAGCAGTTCTTC
>TRBV2|TRBJ1-5|.|.
CASKRDNNQPQHF
TGTGCCAGCAAACGGGACAACAATCAGCCCCAGCATTTT
>TRBV19|TRBJ1-2|.|TRBD1
CASSLGQGGGYTF
TGTGCCAGTAGTCTGGGACAGGGCGGTGGCTACACCTTC
>TRBV5-6|TRBJ1-2|.|TRBD1
CASSWGTENYGYTF
TGTGCCAGCAGCTGGGGGACAGAGAACTATGGCTACACCTTC
>TRBV24-1|TRBJ1-6|.|TRBD1
CATSGLFSRGGTGAPDNSPLHF
TGTGCCACCAGCGGTCTTTTCTCCCGGGGCGGGACAGGGGCGCCGGATAATTCACCCCTCCACTTT
>TRBV9|TRBJ1-1|.|.
CASSVVNRNTEAFF
TGTGCCAGCAGCGTAGTTAATAGAAACACTGAAGCTTTCTTT
>TRBV28|TRBJ1-2|.|.
CASSLGIAVYGYTF
TGTGCCAGCAGTTTAGGCATAGCAGTCTATGGCTACACCTTC
>TRBV7-6|TRBJ2-5|.|TRBD2
CASSSPLREGQETQYF
TGTGCCAGCAGCTCGCCCCTCAGGGAGGGCCAAGAGACCCAGTACTTC
>TRBV7-6|TRBJ1-2|few|.
CASSLAESYGYTF
TGTGCCAGCAGCTTAGCGGAGAGCTATGGCTACACCTTC
>TRBV2|TRBJ1-4|.|.
CASSATEKLFF
TGTGCCAGCAGTGCTACTGAAAAACTGTTTTTT
>TRBV4-2|TRBJ2-6|.|.
CASSQTAALSGANVLTF
TGTGCCAGCAGCCAAACAGCGGCGCTCTCTGGGGCCAACGTCCTGACTTTC
>TRBV30|TRBJ2-4|.|TRBD2
CAWRKGLEKNIQYF
TGTGCCTGGAGGAAAGGACTAGAGAAAAACATTCAGTACTTC
>TRBV18|TRBJ1-2|.|TRBD1
CASSPGTASLNYGYTF
TGTGCCAGCTCACCGGGGACAGCCAGTTTGAACTATGGCTACACCTTC
>TRBV19|TRBJ1-5|.|.
CASSPEGQGHSNQPQHF
TGTGCCAGTAGTCCCGAGGGTCAGGGACATAGCAATCAGCCCCAGCATTTT
>TRBV7-2|TRBJ1-5|.|.
CASSLAGGNQPQHF
TGTGCCAGCAGCTTAGCGGGGGGAAATCAGCCCCAGCATTTT
>TRBV6-5|TRBJ1-2|.|TRBD1
CASNPRGQTYGYTF
TGTGCCAGCAACCCACGGGGACAGACCTATGGCTACACCTTC
>TRBV7-2|TRBJ1-3|once|TRBD1
CASRQDRASGNTIYF
TGTGCCAGCAGACAGGACAGGGCTTCTGGAAACACCATATATTTT
>TRBV30|TRBJ2-1|.|TRBD1
CAWSVSPRQGAVF
TGTGCCTGGAGTGTATCCCCTAGGCAGGGGGCGGTCTTC
>TRBV5-1|TRBJ1-3|.|TRBD1
CASSLAPGGQSGNTIYF
TGCGCCAGCAGCTTGGCCCCAGGGGGTCAATCTGGAAACACCATATATTTT
>TRBV10-1|TRBJ2-2|.|TRBD2
CASRADGTRDTGELFF
TGCGCCAGCAGAGCCGACGGGACTAGGGACACCGGGGAGCTGTTTTTT
>TRBV5-5|TRBJ2-7|.|.
CASSLDSPYEQYF
TGTGCCAGCAGCCTGGACAGCCCGTACGAGCAGTACTTC
>TRBV3-1/TRBV3-2|TRBJ2-6|.|TRBD2
CASSQDLAGFAGANVLTF
TGTGCCAGCAGCCAAGACCTAGCGGGGTTCGCTGGGGCCAACGTCCTGACTTTC
>TRBV7-9|TRBJ1-5|.|TRBD1
CASSIGGQGEPQHF
TGTGCCAGCAGTATTGGAGGACAGGGCGAGCCCCAGCATTTT